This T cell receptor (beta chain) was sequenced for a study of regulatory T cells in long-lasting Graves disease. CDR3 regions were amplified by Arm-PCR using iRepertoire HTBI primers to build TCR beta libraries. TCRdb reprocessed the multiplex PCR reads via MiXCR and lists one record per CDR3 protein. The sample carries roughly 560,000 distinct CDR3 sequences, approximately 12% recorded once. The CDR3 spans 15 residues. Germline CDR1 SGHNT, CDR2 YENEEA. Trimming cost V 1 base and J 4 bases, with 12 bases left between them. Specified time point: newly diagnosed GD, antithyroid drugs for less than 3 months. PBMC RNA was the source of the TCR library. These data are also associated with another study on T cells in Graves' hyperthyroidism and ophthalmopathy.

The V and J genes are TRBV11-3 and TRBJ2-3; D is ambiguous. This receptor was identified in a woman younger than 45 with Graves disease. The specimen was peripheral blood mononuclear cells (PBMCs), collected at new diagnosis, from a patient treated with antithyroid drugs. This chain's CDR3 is CASSLGGGVADTQYF. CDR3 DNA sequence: TGTGCCAGCAGCTTAGGAGGTGGAGTCGCAGATACGCAGTATTTT.